The entry that follows covers one T cell receptor beta chain sequence. J was trimmed by 4 bases and V by 3 bases; bases with no gene match: 6. Germline loops: CDR1 KGHSH, CDR2 LQKENI. The CDR3 consists of 15 residues. This sample is drawn from a study of shared clonotypes between healthy human individuals. The table came from immunoSEQ multiplex PCR; TCRdb's copy has only in-frame clones and leaves some out. This repertoire shows about 2.4 million clones, roughly 93% found once; its top ten account for approximately 0.37%. Input material: naive CD4+ T cells from PBMCs. Sample subset: CD45RA+ positively selected. The source is a man aged 18 to 35 in good health. Some clones in this sample may be carry-over from other donors' samples. The chain has TRBV18 and TRBJ1-5; TRBD1 agrees at 7 bases. CDR3 DNA: TGTGCCAGCTCACCCCGGACAGGCGGAAATCAGCCCCAGCATTTT. Encoded protein: CASSPRTGGNQPQHF.